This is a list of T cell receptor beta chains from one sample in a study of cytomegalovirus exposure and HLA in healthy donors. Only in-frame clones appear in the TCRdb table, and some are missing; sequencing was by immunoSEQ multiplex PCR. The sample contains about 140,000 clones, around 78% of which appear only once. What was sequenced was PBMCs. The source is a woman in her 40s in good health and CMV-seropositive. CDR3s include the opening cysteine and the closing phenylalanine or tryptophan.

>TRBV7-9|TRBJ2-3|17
CSSSLESLAGLTDTQYF
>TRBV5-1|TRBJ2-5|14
CASSLQGAHETQYF
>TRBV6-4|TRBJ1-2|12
CASGGRAHGYTF
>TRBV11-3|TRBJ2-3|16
CASSFPWGGSTDTQYF
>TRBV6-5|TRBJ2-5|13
CASRGGQVETQYF
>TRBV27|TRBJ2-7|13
CASSPGRSYEQYF
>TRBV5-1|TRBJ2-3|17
CASSLAGDRGYTDTQYF
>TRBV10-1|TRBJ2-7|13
CASSEFMGQELSF
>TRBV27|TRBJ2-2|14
CGGLAGPNTGELFF
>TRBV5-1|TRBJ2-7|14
CASSQLQGSAEQYF
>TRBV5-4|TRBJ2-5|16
CASSTMTGLMLETQYF
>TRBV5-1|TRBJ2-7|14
CASSWRTGADEQYF
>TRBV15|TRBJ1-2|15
CATSREDRGGWGYTF
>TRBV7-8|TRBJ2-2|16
CASSGTFSMNTGELFF
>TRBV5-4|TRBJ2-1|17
CASSSGVGGSTYNEQFF
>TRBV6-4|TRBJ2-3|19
CASRDYRTSGRAVGDTQYF
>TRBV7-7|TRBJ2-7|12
CASSLRAYEQYF
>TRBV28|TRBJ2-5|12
CASSILQETQYF
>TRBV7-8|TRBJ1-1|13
CASSLQMNTEAFF
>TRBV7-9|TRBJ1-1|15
CASSLETGTGTEAFF
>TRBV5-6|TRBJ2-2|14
CASSLDTYTGELFF
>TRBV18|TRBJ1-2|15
CASSPLPGDLNGYTF
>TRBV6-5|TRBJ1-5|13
CASSYSASQPQHF